Sequencing of this T cell receptor (beta chain) was carried out in a study of Graves' ophthalmopathy and Graves' hyperthyroidism. V gave up 2 bases and J gave up 2 bases; unmatched junction bases: 5. The germline V gene encodes CDR1 SGHNT and CDR2 YYREEE (reference sequence). The CDR3 is made up of 16 amino acids. RNA transcripts were the source from which TCR beta CDR3 regions were amplified. Amplification began with first-round RT-PCR using HTBI primers, then second-round multiplex PCR was performed. TCRdb reanalysed the multiplex PCR reads using MiXCR and keeps one entry per CDR3 protein. Of approximately 540,000 distinct CDR3 sequences listed, about 35% were seen once; the top ten hold roughly 4%.

The chain combines TRBV5-4 with TRBJ2-5; 11 bases are shared with TRBD2. Sequenced input: peripheral blood or thyroid tissue (not recorded which). This receptor was identified in an adult man with Graves' hyperthyroidism. The CDR3 sequence: CASSFHIAGGQETQYF. The CDR3 coding sequence is TGTGCCAGCAGCTTCCATATAGCGGGAGGGCAAGAGACCCAGTACTTC.